Listed here is a single TCR beta chain. These data belong to a study of blood T cell repertoires in COVID-19. Sequenced by immunoSEQ multiplex PCR; TCRdb stores in-frame clones only, minus some. Of around 220,000 clones in the sample, about 88% are singletons; the top ten hold 10% to 13%. Germline lookup yields CDR1 MNHEY and CDR2 SVGAGI. V lost 4 bases, J lost 4 bases, and 3 bases stayed unmatched. The CDR3 runs to 14 residues. This clonotype was sampled from a woman in her forties or fifties with COVID-19, enrolled during active disease. Sequencing used peripheral blood. The chain employs TRBV6-5 and TRBJ2-7; TRBD2 matches at 11 bases. CDR3 sequence (DNA): TGTGCCAGCAGTTTTAGCGGGGGGGGATACGAGCAGTACTTC. Translated: CASSFSGGGYEQYF.